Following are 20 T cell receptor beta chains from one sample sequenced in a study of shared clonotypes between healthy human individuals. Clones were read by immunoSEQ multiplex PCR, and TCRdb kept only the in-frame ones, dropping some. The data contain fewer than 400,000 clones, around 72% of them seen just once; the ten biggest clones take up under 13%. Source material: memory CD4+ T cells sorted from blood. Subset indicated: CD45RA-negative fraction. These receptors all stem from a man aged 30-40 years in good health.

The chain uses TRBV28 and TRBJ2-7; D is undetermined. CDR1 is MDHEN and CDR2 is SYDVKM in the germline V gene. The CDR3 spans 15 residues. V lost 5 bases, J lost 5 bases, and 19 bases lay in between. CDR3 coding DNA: TGTGCCAGCAGTCTCATCAGGTCCCCGTCCGACGAGCAGTACTTC. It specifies CASSLIRSPSDEQYF. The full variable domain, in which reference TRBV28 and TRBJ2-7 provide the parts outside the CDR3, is DVKVTQSSRYLVKRTGEKVFLECVQDMDHENMFWYRQDPGLGLRLIYFSYDVKMKEKGDIPEGYSVSREKKERFSLILESASTNQTSMYLCASSLIRSPSDEQYFGPGTRLTVT.

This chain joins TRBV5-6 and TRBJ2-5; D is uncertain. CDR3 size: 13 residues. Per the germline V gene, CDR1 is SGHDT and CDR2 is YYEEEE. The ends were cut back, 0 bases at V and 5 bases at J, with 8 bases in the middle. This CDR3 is CASSLAGSETQYF. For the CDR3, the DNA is TGTGCCAGCAGCTTGGCTGGGTCGGAGACCCAGTACTTC.

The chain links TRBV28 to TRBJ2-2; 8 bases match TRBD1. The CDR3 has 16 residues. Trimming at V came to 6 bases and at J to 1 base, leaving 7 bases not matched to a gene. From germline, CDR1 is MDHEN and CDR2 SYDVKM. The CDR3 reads CASSLAGTGNTGELFF. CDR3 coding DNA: TGTGCCAGCAGCCTCGCCGGGACAGGGAACACCGGGGAGCTGTTTTTT.

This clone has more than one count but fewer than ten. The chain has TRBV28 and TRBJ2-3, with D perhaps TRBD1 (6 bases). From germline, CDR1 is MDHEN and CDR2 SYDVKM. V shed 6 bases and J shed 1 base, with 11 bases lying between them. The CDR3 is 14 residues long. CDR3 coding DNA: TGTGCCAGCAGGGGGGCATATGGCACAGATACGCAGTATTTT. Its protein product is CASRGAYGTDTQYF.

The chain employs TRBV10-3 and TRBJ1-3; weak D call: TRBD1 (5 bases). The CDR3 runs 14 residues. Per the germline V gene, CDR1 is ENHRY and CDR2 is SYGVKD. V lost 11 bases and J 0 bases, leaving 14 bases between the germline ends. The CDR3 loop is CAGRDQHSGNTIYF. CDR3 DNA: TGTGCCGGCCGGGACCAACACTCTGGAAACACCATATATTTT.

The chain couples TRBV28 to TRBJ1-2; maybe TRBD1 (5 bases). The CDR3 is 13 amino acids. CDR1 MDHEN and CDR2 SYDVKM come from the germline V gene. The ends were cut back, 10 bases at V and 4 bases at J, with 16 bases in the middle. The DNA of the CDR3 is TGTGCCACCTTAGGGGAAGGCTTCTATGGCTACACCTTC. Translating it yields CATLGEGFYGYTF.

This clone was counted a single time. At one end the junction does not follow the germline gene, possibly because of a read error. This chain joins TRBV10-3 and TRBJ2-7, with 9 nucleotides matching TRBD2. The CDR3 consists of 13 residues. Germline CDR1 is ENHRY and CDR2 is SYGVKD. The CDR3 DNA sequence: TGCGCTCTTGGGCGGGGGGGAACCTACGAGCAGTACTTC. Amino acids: CALGRGGTYEQYF.

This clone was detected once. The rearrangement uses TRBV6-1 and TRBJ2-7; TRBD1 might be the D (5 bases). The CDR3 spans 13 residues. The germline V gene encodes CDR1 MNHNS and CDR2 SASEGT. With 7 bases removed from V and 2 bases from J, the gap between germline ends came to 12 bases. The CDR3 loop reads CASIQDSPYEQYF. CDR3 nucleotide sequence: TGTGCCAGCATTCAAGACAGTCCCTACGAGCAGTACTTC.

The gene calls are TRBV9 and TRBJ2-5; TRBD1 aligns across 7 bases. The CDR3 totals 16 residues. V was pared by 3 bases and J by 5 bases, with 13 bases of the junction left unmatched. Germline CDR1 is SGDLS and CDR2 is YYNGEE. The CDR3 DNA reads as TGTGCCAGCAGCGCAATGACAGGGACGGGGCTGGAGACCCAGTACTTC. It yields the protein CASSAMTGTGLETQYF.

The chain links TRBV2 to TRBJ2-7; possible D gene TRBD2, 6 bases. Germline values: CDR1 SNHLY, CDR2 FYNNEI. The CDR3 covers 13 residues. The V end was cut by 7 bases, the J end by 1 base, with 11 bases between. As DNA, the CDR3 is TGTGCCAGCACAAGCGGGCTGTCCTACGAGCAGTACTTC. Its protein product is CASTSGLSYEQYF.

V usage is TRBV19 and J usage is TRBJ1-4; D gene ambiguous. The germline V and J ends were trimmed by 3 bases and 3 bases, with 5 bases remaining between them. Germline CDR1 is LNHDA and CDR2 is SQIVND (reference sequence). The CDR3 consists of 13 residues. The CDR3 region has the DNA TGTGCCAGTAGTATGGTGTCTAATGAAAAACTGTTTTTT. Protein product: CASSMVSNEKLFF. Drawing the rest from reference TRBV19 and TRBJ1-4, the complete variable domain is DGGITQSPKYLFRKEGQNVTLSCEQNLNHDAMYWYRQDPGQGLRLIYYSQIVNDFQKGDIAEGYSVSREKKESFPLTVTSAQKNPTAFYLCASSMVSNEKLFFGSGTQLSVL.

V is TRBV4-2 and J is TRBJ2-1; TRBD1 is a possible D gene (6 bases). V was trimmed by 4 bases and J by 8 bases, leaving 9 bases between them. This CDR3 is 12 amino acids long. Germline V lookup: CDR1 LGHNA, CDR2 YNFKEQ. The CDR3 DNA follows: TGTGCCAGCAGCCGCGACAGGCATGAGCAGTTCTTC. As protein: CASSRDRHEQFF.

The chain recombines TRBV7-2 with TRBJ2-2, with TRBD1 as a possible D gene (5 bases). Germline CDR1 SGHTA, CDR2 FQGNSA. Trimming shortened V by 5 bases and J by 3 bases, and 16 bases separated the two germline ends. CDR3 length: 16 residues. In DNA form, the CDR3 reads TGTGCCAGCAGCCCCCGCTGGGGCATCGACACCGGGGAGCTGTTTTTT. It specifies CASSPRWGIDTGELFF.

This CDR3 is CASDPPTGCGYTF. The CDR3 DNA follows: TGTGCTAGTGACCCCCCTACAGGGTGTGGCTACACCTTC. The chain carries TRBV12-5 and TRBJ1-2; tentatively, D is TRBD1 (6 bases). Deletions cut 7 bases from V and 7 bases from J, with 16 bases between. CDR1 and CDR2 from the germline V gene are LGHNT and FRNRAP. The CDR3 length is 13 residues.

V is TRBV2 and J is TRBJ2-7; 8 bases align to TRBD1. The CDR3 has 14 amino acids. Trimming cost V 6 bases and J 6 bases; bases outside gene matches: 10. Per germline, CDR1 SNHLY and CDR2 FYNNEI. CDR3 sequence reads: CASSTAPGGLEQYF. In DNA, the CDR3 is TGTGCCAGCAGCACAGCTCCAGGGGGCCTCGAGCAGTACTTC.

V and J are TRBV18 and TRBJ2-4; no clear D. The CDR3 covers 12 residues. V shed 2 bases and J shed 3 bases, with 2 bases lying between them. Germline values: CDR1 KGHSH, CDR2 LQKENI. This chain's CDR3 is CASSPDKNIQYF. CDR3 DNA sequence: TGTGCCAGCTCACCAGACAAAAACATTCAGTACTTC. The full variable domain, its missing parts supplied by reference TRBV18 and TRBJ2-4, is NAGVMQNPRHLVRRRGQEARLRCSPMKGHSHVYWYRQLPEEGLKFMVYLQKENIIDESGMPKERFSAEFPKEGPSILRIQQVVRGDSAAYFCASSPDKNIQYFGAGTRLSVL.

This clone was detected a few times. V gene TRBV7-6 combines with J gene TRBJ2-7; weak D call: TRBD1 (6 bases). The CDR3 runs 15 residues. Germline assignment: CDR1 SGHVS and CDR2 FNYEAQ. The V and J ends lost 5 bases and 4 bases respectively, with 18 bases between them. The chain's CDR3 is CASSPGQRGGYEQYF. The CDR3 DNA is TGTGCCAGCAGCCCTGGACAGCGAGGCGGGTACGAGCAGTACTTC.

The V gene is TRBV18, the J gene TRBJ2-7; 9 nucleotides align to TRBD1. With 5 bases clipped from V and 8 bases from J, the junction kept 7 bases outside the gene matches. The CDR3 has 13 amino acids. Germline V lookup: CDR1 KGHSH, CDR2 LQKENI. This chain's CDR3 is CASSSGQGIQQYF. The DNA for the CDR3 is TGTGCCAGCTCATCGGGACAGGGAATACAGCAGTACTTC.

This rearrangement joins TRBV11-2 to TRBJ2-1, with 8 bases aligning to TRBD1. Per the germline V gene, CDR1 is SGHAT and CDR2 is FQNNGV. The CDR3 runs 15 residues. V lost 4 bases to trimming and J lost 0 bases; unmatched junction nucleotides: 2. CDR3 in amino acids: CASSYDRGSYNEQFF. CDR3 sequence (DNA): TGTGCCAGCAGCTACGACAGGGGCTCCTACAATGAGCAGTTCTTC.

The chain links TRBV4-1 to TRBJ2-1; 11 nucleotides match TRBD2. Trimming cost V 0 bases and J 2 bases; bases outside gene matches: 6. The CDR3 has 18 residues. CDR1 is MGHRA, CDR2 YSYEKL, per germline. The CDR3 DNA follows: TGCGCCAGCAGCCAAGAGGGGGGACTAGCGGACCCCTACAATGAGCAGTTCTTC. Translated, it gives CASSQEGGLADPYNEQFF.